This TCR beta chain derives from a study of beta chain features in type 1 diabetes. The wider study: There was similarity between patients and healthy donors in age, gender and cell yields.

Study-wide results and caveats: All four CD4+ subsets from Type 1 diabetes patients carried moderately but significantly shorter TCRB CDR3s. Fewer junction insertions and more nucleotide deletions appeared in type 1 diabetes patients.

A CD45RO/CCR7/CD25/CD127/CD95/CD27 panel sorted naive, central memory, regulatory and stem cell-like memory CD4+ cells. This clone was recorded once. The antigen remains undetermined. Trimming pared 4 bases from V and 2 bases from J, leaving 18 bases between. The V gene's germline CDR1 is SGHRS and CDR2 YFSETQ. CDR3 size: 16 residues. The whole isolated RNA underwent reverse transcription, so sequencing captured expressed TCRB transcripts. Profiling relied on immunoSEQ multiplex PCR, and the TCRdb table lists in-frame clones only, not all of them. The table records roughly 70,000 clones, almost 50% of them present only once.

The TCR was taken from a man younger than 40 with type 1 diabetes. What was sequenced was central memory CD4+ T cells from blood. The chain carries TRBV5-1 and TRBJ1-2, with TRBD1 as a possible D gene (5 bases). The CDR3 DNA sequence: TGCGCCAGCAGCCCCGGACCGGTTGGGGGGAACTATGGCTACACCTTC. It encodes CASSPGPVGGNYGYTF. The whole variable domain, remainder taken from reference TRBV5-1 and TRBJ1-2, is KAGVTQTPRYLIKTRGQQVTLSCSPISGHRSVSWYQQTPGQGLQFLFEYFSETQRNKGNFPGRFSGRQFSNSRSEMNVSTLELGDSALYLCASSPGPVGGNYGYTFGSGTRLTVV.